The 2 T cell receptor beta chains in this list originate from one sample, sequenced in a study of Ad26.COV2.S vaccination and SARS-CoV-2 variants. Treatment in this sample: roughly 20 received Ad26.COV2.S at low or high dose, single or two shots; 5 received placebo; per-sample allocation not given. Following the first vaccine or placebo injection, samples were taken on day 63. The data were produced by immunoSEQ multiplex PCR, yet TCRdb's version contains in-frame clones alone and is incomplete. The sample has about 350,000 clones, roughly 90% seen once. The input for sequencing was peripheral blood, taken in a trial of Ad26.COV2.S vaccine versus placebo. These receptors all come from a person between 18 and 65 years old who received the Ad26.COV2.S COVID-19 vaccine or a placebo.

This clone appeared once. This CDR3 reads CASAGDILNEQFF. DNA of the CDR3: TGTGCCAGCGCCGGCGACATCCTCAATGAGCAGTTCTTC. J is TRBJ2-1 and V is TRBV19; unclear D gene. The CDR3 contains 13 residues. The V end lost 9 bases, the J end lost 6 bases, and 15 bases lay between the germline ends. In germline, CDR1 is LNHDA, CDR2 SQIVND (reference sequence). The complete variable domain, with remaining parts taken from reference TRBV19 and TRBJ2-1, reads DGGITQSPKYLFRKEGQNVTLSCEQNLNHDAMYWYRQDPGQGLRLIYYSQIVNDFQKGDIAEGYSVSREKKESFPLTVTSAQKNPTAFYLCASAGDILNEQFFGPGTRLTVL.

The gene calls are TRBV20-1 and TRBJ1-2; no reliable D call. The V end lost 3 bases, the J end lost 0 bases, and 14 bases lay between the germline ends. Germline V gives CDR1 DFQATT, CDR2 SNEGSKA (reference sequence). This CDR3 comprises 15 residues. Written as DNA, the CDR3 is TGCAGTGCTAGTAGTCCGACGGCCCCTAACTATGGCTACACCTTC. Its translation: CSASSPTAPNYGYTF.